Listed below are T cell receptor beta chains from one sample, sequenced in a study of neurological immune-mediated disorders. TCRdb re-called the 5' RACE reads with MiXCR, one entry per CDR3 protein. The table shows approximately 89,000 distinct CDR3 sequences, with approximately 13% occurring only once. Input material: PBMCs. Receptors were obtained from a female donor with HTLV-1-associated myelopathy (HAM/TSP). The CDR3 runs from the conserved cysteine through the conserved F or W. The D gene is left open where the match is weak. Not every row has a clone size; where given, it reads once, few, many or a size class.

v_call: TRBV5-1; clone_size: many; d_call: .; j_call: TRBJ1-2; cdr3_nt: TGCGCCAGCAGCTTCCGGGAGCCCTATGGCTACACCTTC; cdr3_aa: CASSFREPYGYTF
v_call: TRBV6-5; clone_size: .; d_call: .; j_call: TRBJ1-1; cdr3_nt: TGTGCCAGCAGTCCGGGGGCGGGCACTGAAGCTTTCTTT; cdr3_aa: CASSPGAGTEAFF
v_call: TRBV2; clone_size: many; d_call: TRBD1; j_call: TRBJ1-4; cdr3_nt: TGTGCCAGCACCCGGGACAGGGTAGATGAAAAACTGTTTTTT; cdr3_aa: CASTRDRVDEKLFF
v_call: TRBV5-1; clone_size: many; d_call: TRBD2; j_call: TRBJ2-5; cdr3_nt: TGCGCCAGCAGTCCCGGGGCAGCGGGGGGGACCCAAGAGACCCAGTACTTC; cdr3_aa: CASSPGAAGGTQETQYF
v_call: TRBV29-1; clone_size: many; d_call: .; j_call: TRBJ2-7; cdr3_nt: TGCAGCGTTGACGGCAGGCAGGGAGGATACGAGCAGTACTTC; cdr3_aa: CSVDGRQGGYEQYF
v_call: TRBV28; clone_size: many; d_call: .; j_call: TRBJ2-5; cdr3_nt: TGTGCCAGCAGTTTACTGGGGCGTGAGACCCAGTACTTC; cdr3_aa: CASSLLGRETQYF
v_call: TRBV3-1; clone_size: .; d_call: .; j_call: TRBJ2-3; cdr3_nt: TGTGCCAGCAGCCAAGATTCTGGTACCACAGATACGCAGTATTTT; cdr3_aa: CASSQDSGTTDTQYF
v_call: TRBV4-1; clone_size: few; d_call: .; j_call: TRBJ2-5; cdr3_nt: TGCGCCAGCGGCACGGGGGGCACAGAGACCCAGTACTTC; cdr3_aa: CASGTGGTETQYF
v_call: TRBV5-1; clone_size: many; d_call: TRBD2; j_call: TRBJ2-7; cdr3_nt: TGCGCCAGCAGCCACCAAAGGGGACTAGCGGGGGGTCCCTACGAGCAGTACTTC; cdr3_aa: CASSHQRGLAGGPYEQYF
v_call: TRBV6-6; clone_size: .; d_call: .; j_call: TRBJ1-2; cdr3_nt: TGTGCCAGCAGTTACAGGGGCGGCTATGGCTACACCTTC; cdr3_aa: CASSYRGGYGYTF
v_call: TRBV6-5; clone_size: many; d_call: .; j_call: TRBJ2-7; cdr3_nt: TGTGCCAGCAGTTACTCGATCGTTGGGGGCCGGTACGAGCAGTACTTC; cdr3_aa: CASSYSIVGGRYEQYF
v_call: TRBV12-3/TRBV12-4; clone_size: many; d_call: TRBD1; j_call: TRBJ2-1; cdr3_nt: TGTGCCAGCAGACCGGGACAGGTTGATGAGCAGTTCTTC; cdr3_aa: CASRPGQVDEQFF
v_call: TRBV5-1; clone_size: many; d_call: .; j_call: TRBJ2-5; cdr3_nt: TGCGCCAGCAGCTTGGAACAGGGCGGGGAGACCCAGTACTTC; cdr3_aa: CASSLEQGGETQYF
v_call: TRBV27; clone_size: many; d_call: TRBD1; j_call: TRBJ2-7; cdr3_nt: TGTGCCAGCAGCCCTGGGACAGCGATATCCTACGAGCAGTACTTC; cdr3_aa: CASSPGTAISYEQYF
v_call: TRBV5-1; clone_size: many; d_call: .; j_call: TRBJ2-2; cdr3_nt: TGCGCCAGCAGCCCCCAGGGGGGCACCGGGGAGCTGTTTTTT; cdr3_aa: CASSPQGGTGELFF
v_call: TRBV5-1; clone_size: many; d_call: TRBD1; j_call: TRBJ1-1; cdr3_nt: TGCGCCAGCAGCTTGGAGGGGCAGGGGGCGCGAGCTTTCTTT; cdr3_aa: CASSLEGQGARAFF
v_call: TRBV20-1; clone_size: .; d_call: .; j_call: TRBJ1-1; cdr3_nt: TGCAGTGCTAGTCCGGGGACGGCCATGAACACTGAAGCTTTCTTT; cdr3_aa: CSASPGTAMNTEAFF
v_call: TRBV5-6; clone_size: many; d_call: .; j_call: TRBJ2-3; cdr3_nt: TGTGCCAGCAGCTTAGGTCTAGCCTTTAGCACAGATACGCAGTATTTT; cdr3_aa: CASSLGLAFSTDTQYF
v_call: TRBV5-1; clone_size: many; d_call: .; j_call: TRBJ2-7; cdr3_nt: TGCGCCAGCAGCTTGGAGTGGGAACATCTCGAGCAGTACTTC; cdr3_aa: CASSLEWEHLEQYF
v_call: TRBV20-1; clone_size: many; d_call: TRBD1; j_call: TRBJ2-7; cdr3_nt: TGCAGTGCCAATTTGGACAGGGGAATCTACGAGCAGTACTTC; cdr3_aa: CSANLDRGIYEQYF
v_call: TRBV24-1; clone_size: many; d_call: .; j_call: TRBJ1-2; cdr3_nt: TGTGCCACCAGAATAAGGACGGCTAACTATGGCTACACCTTC; cdr3_aa: CATRIRTANYGYTF
v_call: TRBV7-2; clone_size: many; d_call: TRBD1; j_call: TRBJ2-2; cdr3_nt: TGTGCCAGCAGGGGACAGGGAAGCACCGGGGAGCTGTTTTTT; cdr3_aa: CASRGQGSTGELFF
v_call: TRBV5-1; clone_size: many; d_call: TRBD1; j_call: TRBJ1-2; cdr3_nt: TGCGCCAGCAGCTTCCGAGGGACAGAAGACTATGGCTACACCTTC; cdr3_aa: CASSFRGTEDYGYTF
v_call: TRBV4-1; clone_size: many; d_call: .; j_call: TRBJ1-5; cdr3_nt: TGCGCCAGCAGCCAAGATCCCCACCTAGGAAATCAGCCCCAGCATTTT; cdr3_aa: CASSQDPHLGNQPQHF
v_call: TRBV7-2; clone_size: many; d_call: .; j_call: TRBJ1-3; cdr3_nt: TGTGCCAGCAGCTACCTACAGGCAAGCTCTGGAAACACCATATATTTT; cdr3_aa: CASSYLQASSGNTIYF
v_call: TRBV5-1; clone_size: many; d_call: .; j_call: TRBJ2-5; cdr3_nt: TGCGCCAGCAGCTTGGAGGCGACACAAGAGACCCAGTACTTC; cdr3_aa: CASSLEATQETQYF
v_call: TRBV11-2; clone_size: many; d_call: .; j_call: TRBJ2-6; cdr3_nt: TGTGCCAGCAGCTTAGTCAGGTCTGGGGCCAACGTCCTGACTTTC; cdr3_aa: CASSLVRSGANVLTF
v_call: TRBV12-3/TRBV12-4; clone_size: many; d_call: .; j_call: TRBJ2-3; cdr3_nt: TGTGCCAGCAGTCTAAGCCCTACAGGGTACACAGATACGCAGTATTTT; cdr3_aa: CASSLSPTGYTDTQYF
v_call: TRBV12-3/TRBV12-4; clone_size: many; d_call: TRBD2; j_call: TRBJ2-5; cdr3_nt: TGTGCCAGCAGTTTTAGTAGCGGGGGGGCGGAGACCCAGTACTTC; cdr3_aa: CASSFSSGGAETQYF
v_call: TRBV2; clone_size: many; d_call: TRBD1; j_call: TRBJ2-1; cdr3_nt: TGTGCCAGCAGTGGGGGACAGGGAAACTACAATGAGCAGTTCTTC; cdr3_aa: CASSGGQGNYNEQFF
v_call: TRBV6-1; clone_size: .; d_call: .; j_call: TRBJ2-1; cdr3_nt: TGTGCCGCTTCGATGGGGAATGAGCAGTTCTTC; cdr3_aa: CAASMGNEQFF
v_call: TRBV5-1; clone_size: many; d_call: TRBD1; j_call: TRBJ2-2; cdr3_nt: TGCGCCAGCAGCTTGGGGACAGGGGCGAACACCGGGGAGCTGTTTTTT; cdr3_aa: CASSLGTGANTGELFF
v_call: TRBV5-1; clone_size: many; d_call: .; j_call: TRBJ2-2; cdr3_nt: TGCGCCAGCAACCCACGAAACACCGGGGAGCTGTTTTTT; cdr3_aa: CASNPRNTGELFF
v_call: TRBV7-2; clone_size: .; d_call: .; j_call: TRBJ2-3; cdr3_nt: TGTGCCAGCAGCGGTAGCGGTAGTGTCACAGATACGCAGTATTTT; cdr3_aa: CASSGSGSVTDTQYF
v_call: TRBV7-8; clone_size: medium-sized; d_call: TRBD1; j_call: TRBJ2-1; cdr3_nt: TGTGCCAGCAGCTCAAAGAGGGGACAGGGGTTAAATGAGCAGTTCTTC; cdr3_aa: CASSSKRGQGLNEQFF
v_call: TRBV20-1; clone_size: many; d_call: TRBD2; j_call: TRBJ2-1; cdr3_nt: TGCAGTGCTTCTGGACTAGCGGGGGGCAATGAGCAGTTCTTC; cdr3_aa: CSASGLAGGNEQFF
v_call: TRBV5-1; clone_size: many; d_call: .; j_call: TRBJ2-3; cdr3_nt: TGCGCCAGCAGCTTGGCCGAGGCGCGGGATACGCAGTATTTT; cdr3_aa: CASSLAEARDTQYF
v_call: TRBV5-1; clone_size: .; d_call: .; j_call: TRBJ2-3; cdr3_nt: TGCGCCAGCAGCTTGGTGACAGATACGCAGTATTTT; cdr3_aa: CASSLVTDTQYF
v_call: TRBV28; clone_size: many; d_call: .; j_call: TRBJ2-7; cdr3_nt: TGTGCCACCAGGGAGGCCCACGAGCAGTACTTC; cdr3_aa: CATREAHEQYF
v_call: TRBV20-1; clone_size: .; d_call: TRBD1; j_call: TRBJ1-2; cdr3_nt: TGCAGTGCTAGACATTCGGACAGGGGCGCAGGTGGCTACACCTTC; cdr3_aa: CSARHSDRGAGGYTF
v_call: TRBV5-1; clone_size: many; d_call: TRBD2; j_call: TRBJ2-1; cdr3_nt: TGCGCCAGCAGCTCTAGCGGGGGGCTCTACAATGAGCAGTTCTTC; cdr3_aa: CASSSSGGLYNEQFF
v_call: TRBV5-1; clone_size: many; d_call: .; j_call: TRBJ2-2; cdr3_nt: TGCGCCAGCAGCGGTGAAGCGGGACAGACGAACACCGGGGAGCTGTTTTTT; cdr3_aa: CASSGEAGQTNTGELFF
v_call: TRBV5-6; clone_size: many; d_call: .; j_call: TRBJ2-2; cdr3_nt: TGTGCCAGCAGCTTGGGCCCCGGAGGTAGCACCGGGGAGCTGTTTTTT; cdr3_aa: CASSLGPGGSTGELFF
v_call: TRBV6-5; clone_size: many; d_call: .; j_call: TRBJ2-7; cdr3_nt: TGTGCCAGCAGTTATGAGGGGTCCTACGAGCAGTACTTC; cdr3_aa: CASSYEGSYEQYF
v_call: TRBV20-1; clone_size: many; d_call: .; j_call: TRBJ2-5; cdr3_nt: TGCAGTGCTAGGGCAGGGACCCAAGAGACCCAGTACTTC; cdr3_aa: CSARAGTQETQYF
v_call: TRBV7-2; clone_size: few; d_call: TRBD2; j_call: TRBJ2-5; cdr3_nt: TGTGCCAGCAGCTTATTATCACGGGGGGGCTTTGCGAAGACCCAGTACTTC; cdr3_aa: CASSLLSRGGFAKTQYF
v_call: TRBV29-1; clone_size: many; d_call: TRBD2; j_call: TRBJ2-5; cdr3_nt: TGCAGCGTTGAAGACAGGGCTAGCGGGGGGAAAGAGACCCAGTACTTC; cdr3_aa: CSVEDRASGGKETQYF
v_call: TRBV5-4; clone_size: many; d_call: .; j_call: TRBJ2-7; cdr3_nt: TGTGCCAGCAGCTTTTCCATTAGCTCCTACGAGCAGTACTTC; cdr3_aa: CASSFSISSYEQYF
v_call: TRBV7-2; clone_size: many; d_call: TRBD1; j_call: TRBJ2-7; cdr3_nt: TGTGCCAGCAGCTACGGACAGGGGCAAAAAAACGCCTACGAGCAGTACTTC; cdr3_aa: CASSYGQGQKNAYEQYF
v_call: TRBV28; clone_size: many; d_call: .; j_call: TRBJ2-3; cdr3_nt: TGTGCCAGCAGTTTATTGTCCGTTGCTACGCAGTATTTT; cdr3_aa: CASSLLSVATQYF
v_call: TRBV28; clone_size: .; d_call: .; j_call: TRBJ2-2; cdr3_nt: TGTGCCAGCCGACGAGGACGGATAAAATGGGCGAACACCGGGGAGCTGTTTTTT; cdr3_aa: CASRRGRIKWANTGELFF